The clone carrying this T cell receptor (beta chain) was seen at least ten times. What it binds is unknown. The data were taken from a study of T cells in Graves' hyperthyroidism and ophthalmopathy. The CDR3 covers 14 residues. Trimming took 1 base from V and 5 from J, leaving 12 bases between them. From germline, CDR1 is SGHRS and CDR2 YFSETQ. General study results and limits: Blood held most thyroid clonotypes expanded above 0.001 frequency.

Researchers took RNA transcripts and amplified the TCR beta CDR3 regions from them. The HTBI primer set drove a first-round RT-PCR of the TCR CDR3. TCRdb called the multiplex PCR reads again in MiXCR, with one record for every CDR3 protein. The table includes 600,000 to 750,000 distinct CDR3 sequences, 15% to 20% detected once. Patients having uncontrolled infection, another autoimmune disease, pregnancy or lactation were not included. The receptor was derived from a man between 50 and 59 years old with Graves' hyperthyroidism. Sample: blood. V gene TRBV5-1 combines with J gene TRBJ1-1; D not certain. The CDR3 nucleotides are TGCGCCAGCAGCTTGCAGCCCTCAGGAACTGAAGCTTTCTTT. Residues: CASSLQPSGTEAFF.